Shown below are 27 T cell receptor beta chains from a single sample sequenced in a study of naive and memory T cell subsets. Two oligonucleotides, mixed equimolar, formed the beta constant-region primer covering TRBC1 and TRBC2. TCRdb fed the UMI-ligation and nested PCR reads into MiXCR, producing one record per CDR3 protein. The repertoire includes approximately 89,000 distinct CDR3 sequences, about 7% of them detected once, and 1.6% sits in the top ten. The sample consisted of central memory CD4+ T cells from blood. These TCRs come from a human donor in good health.

At least ten counts were recorded for this clonotype. This chain links TRBV7-8 with TRBJ2-3; 13 bases line up with TRBD2. This CDR3 has 18 residues. V lost 5 bases to trimming and J lost 4 bases; unmatched junction nucleotides: 12. Germline V gene lookup returns CDR1 SGHVS and CDR2 FQNEAQ. The chain's CDR3 is CASSRRTSGRRGADTQYF. The CDR3, as DNA: TGTGCCAGCAGCCGCCGGACTAGCGGGAGAAGAGGAGCAGATACGCAGTATTTT.

This clonotype has just one count. One end of the junction does not line up with germline, which may come from a read error. The chain recombines TRBV6-2 or TRBV6-3 with TRBJ2-5, with D hard to call. The CDR3 has 11 residues. Looked up from germline, CDR1 is MNHEY and CDR2 is SVGEGT. The CDR3 spells CASSFQEAQYF. In nucleotides, the CDR3 is TGTGCCAGCAGCTTCCAAGAGGCCCAGTACTTC.

In this sample, this clonotype turned up a few times. The chain is built from TRBV6-2 or TRBV6-3 and TRBJ2-1, with 10 bases aligning to TRBD2. Germline CDR1 MNHEY, CDR2 SVGEGT. Trimming at V came to 3 bases and at J to 8 bases, leaving 7 bases not matched to a gene. This CDR3 comprises 15 residues. CDR3 DNA sequence: TGTGCCAGCAGTTATAAGCCTAGCGGGAGCCATGAGCAGTTCTTC. Protein: CASSYKPSGSHEQFF.

This clonotype came up many times. This chain joins TRBV7-8 and TRBJ1-1, with D maybe TRBD1 (6 bases). Trimming removed 8 bases from V and 8 bases from J, with 21 bases in between. This CDR3 has 14 amino acids. Germline V lookup: CDR1 SGHVS, CDR2 FQNEAQ. The CDR3 loop is CASERTEMNPEAFF. In nucleotides, the CDR3 is TGTGCCAGCGAAAGGACAGAAATGAACCCCGAAGCTTTCTTT.

This clonotype came up many times. This chain links TRBV7-2 with TRBJ1-1, with unresolved D. The CDR3 extends over 14 amino acids. V was cut by 1 base and J by 4 bases, with 10 bases left in between. CDR1 and CDR2 (germline): SGHTA, FQGNSA. DNA for the CDR3: TGTGCCAGCAGCTTAGTTAAAGGTGGCACTGAAGCTTTCTTT. It yields the protein CASSLVKGGTEAFF.

The chain is built from TRBV29-1 and TRBJ1-4; the D is unclear. V was trimmed by 3 bases and J by 7 bases, leaving 12 bases between them. Germline V gene lookup returns CDR1 SQVTM and CDR2 ANQGSEA. This CDR3 is built from 13 residues. The DNA for the CDR3 is TGCAGCGTTGAGGTGGGCGTTGGTGAAAAACTGTTTTTT. Its protein is CSVEVGVGEKLFF.

The chain joins TRBV7-2 to TRBJ2-1, with D hard to call. Germline CDR1 SGHTA, CDR2 FQGNSA. The CDR3 is 11 residues long. V lost 3 bases and J lost 10, with 7 bases in between. The CDR3 spells CASSFSREQFF. As DNA, the CDR3 is TGTGCCAGCAGCTTTTCACGGGAGCAGTTCTTC.

This clonotype occurred many times. The DNA of the CDR3 is TGTGCCAGCAGTGAAAATTGGGGGACTGAAGCTTTCTTT. This encodes CASSENWGTEAFF. The gene calls are TRBV2 and TRBJ1-1, with D possibly matching TRBD1 (5 bases). V was trimmed by 2 bases and J by 5 bases, leaving 9 bases between them. CDR3 size: 13 residues. From germline, CDR1 is SNHLY and CDR2 FYNNEI.

This clonotype came up a few times. CDR3 sequence reads: CASSLAGVSSYEQYF. Written as DNA, the CDR3 is TGTGCCAGCAGTTTGGCGGGGGTCAGCTCCTACGAGCAGTACTTC. This rearrangement joins TRBV27 to TRBJ2-7; TRBD2 agrees at 7 bases. The V and J ends lost 3 bases and 0 bases, in that order; junction bases with no gene match: 5. Germline V lookup: CDR1 MNHEY, CDR2 SMNVEV (reference sequence). There are 15 residues in the CDR3.

The V gene is TRBV7-2, the J gene TRBJ2-5, with TRBD2 identical over 9 bases. The V and J ends lost 1 base and 7 bases, in that order; junction bases with no gene match: 13. The germline V gene has CDR1 SGHTA and CDR2 FQGNSA. There are 17 residues in the CDR3. The CDR3 is CASSLEATSGGAGTQYF. The CDR3 coding sequence is TGTGCCAGCAGCTTAGAAGCGACTAGCGGAGGGGCGGGGACCCAGTACTTC.

This clonotype was seen at least ten times. The rearrangement links TRBV6-2 or TRBV6-3 to TRBJ2-5, with 11 bases matching TRBD2. V was pared by 2 bases and J by 3 bases, with 2 bases of the junction left unmatched. Germline V gene lookup returns CDR1 MNHEY and CDR2 SVGEGT. The CDR3 has 15 amino acids. The CDR3 DNA follows: TGTGCCAGCAGTTACGTGACTAGCGGGAAAGAGACCCAGTACTTC. Translation gives CASSYVTSGKETQYF.

This clonotype was seen many times. The chain recombines TRBV12-5 with TRBJ2-5; 11 bases agree with TRBD2. The V gene end was trimmed by 4 bases and the J gene end by 3 bases; junction bases not matched to a gene: 7. CDR3 length: 16 residues. Germline V gene sequence: CDR1 LGHNT, CDR2 FRNRAP. The DNA for the CDR3 is TGTGCTAGTGGTTCGCCGACTAGCGGGGATGAAGAGACCCAGTACTTC. Protein product: CASGSPTSGDEETQYF. The whole variable domain, remainder taken from reference TRBV12-5 and TRBJ2-5, is DARVTQTPRHKVTEMGQEVTMRCQPILGHNTVFWYRQTMMQGLELLAYFRNRAPLDDSGMPKDRFSAEMPDATLATLKIQPSEPRDSAVYFCASGSPTSGDEETQYFGPGTRLLVL.

This clonotype was counted only a few times. The V gene is TRBV7-9, the J gene TRBJ2-4, with D perhaps TRBD1 or TRBD2 (5 bases each). V lost 0 bases to trimming and J lost 1 base, with 13 bases between them. CDR3 size: 17 residues. CDR1 is SEHNR, CDR2 FQNEAQ, per germline (reference sequence). The DNA of the CDR3 is TGTGCCAGCAGCTTAGCGCCGGGACGAGGTGCCAAAAACATTCAGTACTTC. Protein: CASSLAPGRGAKNIQYF.

This clonotype turned up a few times. The gene calls are TRBV7-6 and TRBJ2-7; D is unclear. Germline loops: CDR1 SGHVS, CDR2 FNYEAQ. CDR3 length equals 18 residues. V was shortened by 1 base and J by 0 bases, with 19 bases between the two germline ends. The CDR3 sequence is CASSLVSASAASSYEQYF. In DNA, the CDR3 is TGTGCCAGCAGCTTAGTCTCTGCCTCGGCGGCCAGCTCCTACGAGCAGTACTTC.

The table lists this clonotype with a few counts. J is TRBJ2-5 and V is TRBV6-2 or TRBV6-3; D may match TRBD1 or TRBD2 (6 bases each). Germline V gene data show CDR1 as MNHEY and CDR2 as SVGEGT. This CDR3 comprises 16 residues. V was shortened by 0 bases and J by 10 bases, with 21 bases between the two germline ends. CDR3 amino acids: CASSYSTGADKRVQYF. The CDR3 nucleotides read TGTGCCAGCAGTTACTCGACGGGGGCGGATAAGAGAGTCCAGTACTTC.

The CDR3 loop is CASSLGTSGGYNEQFF. As DNA, the CDR3 is TGTGCCAGCAGCCTAGGGACTAGCGGGGGATACAATGAGCAGTTCTTC. The V call is TRBV6-2 or TRBV6-3, the J call TRBJ2-1, with 14 nucleotides matching TRBD2. The CDR3 length is 16 residues. Germline V gene data show CDR1 as MNHEY and CDR2 as SVGEGT. The J segment lost 4 bases and the V segment lost 6 bases, leaving 5 bases of the junction unmatched.

This chain joins TRBV2 and TRBJ1-1; 7 nucleotides line up with TRBD1. Looked up from germline, CDR1 is SNHLY and CDR2 is FYNNEI. V shed 4 bases, J shed 4 bases, and the junction held 3 bases outside the gene matches. The CDR3 extends over 13 amino acids. Here the CDR3 DNA reads TGTGCCAGCAGTGGCAGGGGGATCACTGAAGCTTTCTTT. This sequence encodes CASSGRGITEAFF.

This clonotype was counted at least ten times. The rearrangement uses TRBV7-8 and TRBJ2-1; D ambiguous. This CDR3 region has 13 residues. Germline V gives CDR1 SGHVS, CDR2 FQNEAQ. Deletions cut 3 bases from V and 4 bases from J, with 7 bases between. The CDR3 here is CASSFRPYNEQFF. Written as DNA, the CDR3 is TGTGCCAGCAGCTTCCGGCCGTACAATGAGCAGTTCTTC.

In its sample, this clonotype was seen many times. The rearrangement links TRBV7-2 to TRBJ1-4; unclear D gene. From germline, CDR1 is SGHTA and CDR2 FQGNSA. CDR3 length: 16 residues. V lost 1 base and J 10 bases, leaving 19 bases between the germline ends. CDR3 sequence reads: CASSLGYGSERGKLFF. The DNA for the CDR3 is TGTGCCAGCAGCTTAGGTTACGGATCCGAGCGGGGAAAACTGTTTTTT.

This clonotype was seen many times. This chain uses TRBV4-3 with TRBJ1-2; 7 bases match TRBD1. V trimming: 0 bases; J trimming: 3 bases; junction bases outside the gene matches: 4. The CDR3 extends over 15 amino acids. Germline assignment: CDR1 LGHNA and CDR2 YSLEER. DNA of the CDR3: TGCGCCAGCAGCCAAGATTCCAGGGGGTACTATGGCTACACCTTC. It codes for CASSQDSRGYYGYTF.

This clonotype was detected ten times or more. The rearrangement joins TRBV7-9 to TRBJ2-5; TRBD2 might be the D (5 bases). This CDR3 is built from 14 residues. Germline CDR1 and CDR2: SEHNR and FQNEAQ (reference sequence). V was trimmed by 3 bases and J by 7 bases, leaving 15 bases between them. CDR3 in amino acids: CASSFRLQETTQYF. Written as DNA, the CDR3 is TGTGCCAGCAGCTTTAGACTACAAGAGACGACCCAGTACTTC.

The chain links TRBV28 to TRBJ1-5; D perhaps matches TRBD1 (5 bases). Germline V gives CDR1 MDHEN, CDR2 SYDVKM. V dropped 5 bases and J dropped 5 bases, with 16 bases sitting between them. This CDR3 has 15 amino acids. DNA of the CDR3: TGTGCCAGCAGTAGCGGGGGGAGGACGGATCAGCCCCAGCATTTT. It yields the protein CASSSGGRTDQPQHF.

This clonotype was recorded at least ten times. This rearrangement joins TRBV29-1 to TRBJ2-2; possibly TRBD1 for D (7 bases). Deletions cut 5 bases from V and 4 bases from J, with 17 bases between. Germline values: CDR1 SQVTM, CDR2 ANQGSEA. The CDR3 is 15 amino acids. CDR3: CSVKVGGGGTGELFF. The CDR3, as DNA: TGCAGCGTTAAAGTCGGAGGGGGCGGCACCGGGGAGCTGTTTTTT.

This clonotype was counted at least ten times. This sequence joins TRBV5-1 and TRBJ2-2; D is possibly TRBD2 (5 bases). Germline V CDR1 and CDR2: SGHRS, YFSETQ. The CDR3 totals 16 residues. V lost 3 bases and J lost 6, with 18 bases in between. The CDR3 here is CASSSDSRRVSGELFF. In DNA form, the CDR3 reads TGCGCCAGCAGCTCGGACTCCCGGCGTGTGTCCGGGGAGCTGTTTTTT.

This clonotype was counted a few times. The chain couples TRBV5-6 to TRBJ1-3; no reliable D call. The CDR3 contains 16 residues. From germline, CDR1 is SGHDT and CDR2 YYEEEE. Trimming stripped 0 bases from V and 0 bases from J, with 10 bases between. CDR3 DNA: TGTGCCAGCAGCTTGGGACCGGTGGCCTCTGGAAACACCATATATTTT. It yields the protein CASSLGPVASGNTIYF. Supplemented by reference TRBV5-6 and TRBJ1-3, the full variable domain reads DAGVTQSPTHLIKTRGQQVTLRCSPKSGHDTVSWYQQALGQGPQFIFQYYEEEERQRGNFPDRFSGHQFPNYSSELNVNALLLGDSALYLCASSLGPVASGNTIYFGEGSWLTVV.

In its sample, this clonotype was seen many times. The chain employs TRBV7-8 and TRBJ1-1, with no clear D. The CDR3 is 13 residues long. V lost 1 base, J lost 1 base, and 4 bases lay in between. Germline CDR1 and CDR2: SGHVS and FQNEAQ. The CDR3 loop reads CASSLGKNTEAFF. The CDR3, as DNA: TGTGCCAGCAGCTTAGGAAAGAACACTGAAGCTTTCTTT.

By frequency in the sample, this clonotype is medium-sized (0.01 to 0.1%). The genes are TRBV20-1 and TRBJ1-5; no reliable D call. Per germline, CDR1 DFQATT and CDR2 SNEGSKA (reference sequence). V lost 5 bases and J 7 bases, leaving 24 bases between the germline ends. This CDR3 comprises 16 residues. The CDR3 is CSAHGNRDLIGQPQHF. CDR3 sequence (DNA): TGCAGTGCTCACGGCAATCGAGATCTAATAGGGCAGCCCCAGCATTTT.